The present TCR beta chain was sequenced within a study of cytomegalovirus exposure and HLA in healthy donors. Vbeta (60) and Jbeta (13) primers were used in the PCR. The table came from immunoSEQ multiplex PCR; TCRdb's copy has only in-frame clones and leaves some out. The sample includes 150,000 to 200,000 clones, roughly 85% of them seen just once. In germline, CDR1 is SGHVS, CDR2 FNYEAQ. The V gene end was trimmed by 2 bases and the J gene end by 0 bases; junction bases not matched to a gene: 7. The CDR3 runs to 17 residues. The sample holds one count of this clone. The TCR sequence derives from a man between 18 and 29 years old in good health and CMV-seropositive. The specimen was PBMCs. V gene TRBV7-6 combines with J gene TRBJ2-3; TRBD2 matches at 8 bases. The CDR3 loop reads CASSLWVAGPSTDTQYF. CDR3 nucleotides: TGTGCCAGCAGCTTATGGGTAGCGGGGCCCAGCACAGATACGCAGTATTTT.